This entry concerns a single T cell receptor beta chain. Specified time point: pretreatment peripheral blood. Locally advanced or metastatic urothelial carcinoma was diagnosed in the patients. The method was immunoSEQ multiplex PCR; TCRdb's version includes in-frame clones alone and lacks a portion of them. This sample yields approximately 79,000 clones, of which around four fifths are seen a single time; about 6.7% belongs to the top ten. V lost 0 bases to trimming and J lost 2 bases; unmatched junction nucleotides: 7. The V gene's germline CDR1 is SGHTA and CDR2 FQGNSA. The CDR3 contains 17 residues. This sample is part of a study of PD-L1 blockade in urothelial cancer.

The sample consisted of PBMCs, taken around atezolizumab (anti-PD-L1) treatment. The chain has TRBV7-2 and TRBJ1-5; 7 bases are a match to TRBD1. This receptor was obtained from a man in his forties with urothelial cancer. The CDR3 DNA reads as TGTGCCAGCAGCTTAGCGCTAGGGGGCGCGGGCAATCAGCCCCAGCATTTT. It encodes CASSLALGGAGNQPQHF.